The clone carrying this T cell receptor (beta chain) appeared once. Its specificity is unknown. After extraction with the RNeasy kit, roughly 0.5 to 1 ug of the RNA was reverse transcribed using random hexamers. Each CDR3 protein is one row after TCRdb ran MiXCR on the immunoSEQ multiplex PCR reads. The data contain about 130,000 distinct CDR3 sequences, around 95% of them singletons. Germline values: CDR1 SGHRS, CDR2 YFSETQ. The V and J ends lost 6 bases and 3 bases, in that order; junction bases with no gene match: 14. The CDR3 consists of 16 residues. This sample was taken from a study of CD8 T cells in Susac syndrome. All included Susac syndrome patients satisfied recently defined diagnostic criteria for definite or probable disease. Study outcomes and limitations: CD8+ clonal expansion in Susac peaked in TEMRA cells and active patients.

The gene calls are TRBV5-1 and TRBJ1-1; the match to TRBD1 covers 7 bases. The sample taken for sequencing was CD8+ T cells from PBMCs. This receptor was obtained from a human donor with Susac syndrome. In DNA form, the CDR3 reads TGCGCCAGCACCCTCTCAGGGGGGGGTCTCTACACTGAAGCTTTCTTT. Amino acid sequence: CASTLSGGGLYTEAFF.